The 5 T cell receptor beta chains reported below all come from one sample, sequenced in a study of blood T cell repertoires in COVID-19. The data were produced by immunoSEQ multiplex PCR, yet TCRdb's version contains in-frame clones alone and is incomplete. Among 87,000 or so clones listed, more than 75% were seen once. What was sequenced was peripheral blood. The receptors shown here come from a human donor with acute or convalescent COVID-19. The donor label of this sample is uncertain.

The chain joins TRBV2 to TRBJ1-2, with 8 nucleotides matching TRBD1. V gave up 7 bases and J gave up 6 bases; unmatched junction bases: 4. The CDR3 sequence is 12 residues long. Germline V CDR1 and CDR2: SNHLY, FYNNEI. CDR3 nucleotides: TGTGCCAGCATCGAGACAGGGGATGGCTACACCTTC. This sequence encodes CASIETGDGYTF.

The genes are TRBV2 and TRBJ2-3, with TRBD1 matching 7 bases. The germline V gene encodes CDR1 SNHLY and CDR2 FYNNEI. The CDR3 is 14 residues long. V dropped 8 bases and J dropped 2; count of bases not matched to a gene: 7. In DNA form, the CDR3 reads TGTGCCAGCGCGACAGGGAGTGACACAGATACGCAGTATTTT. It is translated as CASATGSDTDTQYF.

This sequence joins TRBV7-2 and TRBJ1-1, with TRBD1 matching 7 bases. V was pared by 5 bases and J by 6 bases, with 6 bases of the junction left unmatched. The CDR3 spans 13 residues. CDR1 and CDR2 from the germline V gene are SGHTA and FQGNSA. As DNA, the CDR3 is TGTGCCAGCAGCAGGCAGGGGGGCGCTGAAGCTTTCTTT. Its translation: CASSRQGGAEAFF. The full variable domain, in which reference TRBV7-2 and TRBJ1-1 provide the parts outside the CDR3, is GAGVSQSPSNKVTEKGKDVELRCDPISGHTALYWYRQSLGQGLEFLIYFQGNSAPDKSGLPSDRFSAERTGGSVSTLTIQRTQQEDSAVYLCASSRQGGAEAFFGQGTRLTVV.

The chain joins TRBV29-1 to TRBJ2-2; D may be TRBD1 (6 bases). In germline, CDR1 is SQVTM, CDR2 ANQGSEA. The CDR3 contains 14 residues. V lost 4 bases and J lost 2, with 11 bases in between. The CDR3 coding sequence is TGCAGCGTTGCCCAGGGGCCTAACACCGGGGAGCTGTTTTTT. Translation: CSVAQGPNTGELFF.

This clone was observed a single time. This rearrangement joins TRBV3-1 (or the pseudogene TRBV3-2) to TRBJ2-3; maybe TRBD2 (5 bases). The CDR3 covers 16 residues. V was shortened by 3 bases and J by 1 base, with 14 bases between the two germline ends. Germline CDR1 reads LGHDT; CDR2 reads YNNKEL (reference sequence). CDR3 protein: CASSQGSGPGTDTQYF. In DNA form, the CDR3 reads TGTGCCAGCAGCCAGGGAAGCGGTCCAGGCACAGATACGCAGTATTTT.